Presented here are 21 T cell receptor beta chains from one specimen sequenced in a study of cytomegalovirus exposure and HLA in healthy donors. Primers: 60 Vbeta forward and 13 Jbeta reverse. The table came from immunoSEQ multiplex PCR; TCRdb's copy has only in-frame clones and leaves some out. The profile shows around 150,000 clones, about 81% of them singletons. Sequenced sample: PBMCs. The receptors here all came from a woman younger than 35 in good health and CMV-seronegative.

The V and J genes are TRBV28 and TRBJ2-1; D perhaps matches TRBD1 (6 bases). This CDR3 has 12 amino acids. Trimming shortened V by 2 bases and J by 10 bases, and 9 bases separated the two germline ends. Germline CDR1 MDHEN, CDR2 SYDVKM. The CDR3 sequence: CASSLLTGEQFF. The CDR3 coding sequence is TGTGCCAGCAGTTTACTGACAGGAGAGCAGTTCTTC.

The rearrangement links TRBV4-1 to TRBJ2-7, with 8 positions matching TRBD1. This CDR3 region has 16 residues. Germline CDR1 is MGHRA and CDR2 is YSYEKL. Trimming at V came to 7 bases and at J to 1 base, leaving 12 bases not matched to a gene. The CDR3 here is CASNPGPGQGSYEQYF. CDR3 in DNA: TGCGCCAGCAACCCCGGTCCAGGACAGGGTTCCTACGAGCAGTACTTC.

The rearrangement uses TRBV15 and TRBJ2-7; 7 nucleotides align to TRBD1. The CDR3 is 14 amino acids. Germline lookup yields CDR1 LNHNV and CDR2 YYDKDF (reference sequence). V shed 0 bases, J shed 6 bases, and the junction held 5 bases outside the gene matches. The CDR3: CATSRDHRGSEQYF. CDR3 DNA sequence: TGTGCCACCAGCAGAGATCACAGGGGAAGCGAGCAGTACTTC.

This chain connects TRBV25-1 to TRBJ1-1; D is unresolved. V was clipped by 0 bases and J by 0 bases, with 11 bases between them. CDR1 is MGHDK and CDR2 is SYGVNS in the germline V gene. The CDR3 is 16 residues long. Written as DNA, the CDR3 is TGTGCCAGCAGTGAATATGAGGGCAGACTGAACACTGAAGCTTTCTTT. Amino acid sequence: CASSEYEGRLNTEAFF.

This clone was picked up a small number of times. The V and J genes are TRBV6-5 and TRBJ1-4, with 7 bases fitting TRBD1. The ends lost 5 bases at V and 8 bases at J; junction bases unmatched: 11. Germline assignment: CDR1 MNHEY and CDR2 SVGAGI. The CDR3 consists of 15 residues. The CDR3 loop is CASSPRTGPLEKLFF. CDR3 coding DNA: TGTGCCAGCAGTCCTCGGACAGGACCACTAGAAAAACTGTTTTTT.

The chain recombines TRBV10-1 with TRBJ1-5, with 7 bases identical to TRBD1. The germline V gene encodes CDR1 WNHNN and CDR2 SYGVQD (reference sequence). The CDR3 consists of 14 residues. V dropped 4 bases and J dropped 6; count of bases not matched to a gene: 6. The CDR3 sequence is CASSVDRDGQPQHF. The CDR3 nucleotides read TGCGCCAGCAGTGTTGACAGGGATGGTCAGCCCCAGCATTTT.

This clone was detected only a few times. The rearrangement joins TRBV5-1 to TRBJ1-6, with TRBD1 identical over 8 bases. Germline lookup yields CDR1 SGHRS and CDR2 YFSETQ. The CDR3 length is 15 residues. V gave up 0 bases and J gave up 9 bases; unmatched junction bases: 5. CDR3 sequence: CASSLARTGTSPLHF. DNA of the CDR3: TGCGCCAGCAGCTTGGCAAGGACAGGGACTTCACCCCTCCACTTT.

V is TRBV6-5 and J is TRBJ1-4, with D perhaps TRBD1 (6 bases). Germline V gene lookup returns CDR1 MNHEY and CDR2 SVGAGI. The CDR3 loop spans 15 amino acids. The germline V and J ends were trimmed by 6 bases and 3 bases, with 14 bases remaining between them. The CDR3 spells CASRALQGSNEKLFF. The CDR3 DNA reads TGTGCCAGCAGGGCCCTACAGGGTTCTAATGAAAAACTGTTTTTT.

The chain couples TRBV27 to TRBJ2-3; D not resolved. The CDR3 runs 16 residues. In germline, CDR1 is MNHEY, CDR2 SMNVEV (reference sequence). Trimming cost V 5 bases and J 0 bases, with 15 bases left between them. The CDR3 sequence is CASSLHTASSTDTQYF. The CDR3 DNA is TGTGCCAGCAGTCTCCACACAGCCTCTAGCACAGATACGCAGTATTTT.

The gene calls are TRBV27 and TRBJ2-6, with 9 nucleotides matching TRBD2. Germline values: CDR1 MNHEY, CDR2 SMNVEV (reference sequence). The CDR3 has 18 amino acids. The ends lost 0 bases at V and 0 bases at J; junction bases unmatched: 3. As DNA, the CDR3 is TGTGCCAGCAGTTTATCGCCTAGCGGGAACTCTGGGGCCAACGTCCTGACTTTC. Amino acids: CASSLSPSGNSGANVLTF.

This clone was counted only a few times. The rearrangement joins TRBV2 to TRBJ2-1; no firm D call. Germline V lookup: CDR1 SNHLY, CDR2 FYNNEI. The CDR3 consists of 11 residues. The ends were cut back, 4 bases at V and 10 bases at J, with 8 bases in the middle. Here the CDR3 reads CASSVLQEQFF. The CDR3 DNA sequence: TGTGCCAGCAGTGTCCTACAGGAGCAGTTCTTC. The full variable domain, in which reference TRBV2 and TRBJ2-1 provide the parts outside the CDR3, is EPEVTQTPSHQVTQMGQEVILRCVPISNHLYFYWYRQILGQKVEFLVSFYNNEISEKSEIFDDQFSVERPDGSNFTLKIRSTKLEDSAMYFCASSVLQEQFFGPGTRLTVL.

This chain links TRBV5-6 with TRBJ1-3, with D unresolved. Trimming took off 5 bases at V and 0 bases at J, with 12 bases between the two ends. Germline CDR1 and CDR2: SGHDT and YYEEEE. The CDR3 has 15 residues. In DNA, the CDR3 is TGTGCCAGCAGACAGACCGGGGACTCTGGAAACACCATATATTTT. Amino acid sequence: CASRQTGDSGNTIYF.

This chain joins TRBV19 and TRBJ1-1; 11 bases fit TRBD1. The J segment lost 6 bases and the V segment lost 5 bases, leaving 8 bases of the junction unmatched. The germline CDR1 and CDR2 sequences are LNHDA and SQIVND (reference sequence). The CDR3 is made up of 15 amino acids. The CDR3 DNA reads as TGTGCCAGTAGTCCAGGGACAGGGGGTATAGCTGAAGCTTTCTTT. Its translation is CASSPGTGGIAEAFF.

The chain employs TRBV28 and TRBJ2-7, with TRBD2 as a possible D gene (6 bases). Trimming took 7 bases from V and 1 from J, leaving 14 bases between them. The CDR3 runs to 14 residues. Germline-derived CDR1 and CDR2 are MDHEN and SYDVKM. The CDR3 here is CASTRLGRSYEQYF. The DNA for the CDR3 is TGTGCCAGCACTCGACTAGGACGATCCTACGAGCAGTACTTC.

V usage is TRBV7-9 and J usage is TRBJ2-7; D is possibly TRBD1 (5 bases). V shed 1 base and J shed 0 bases, with 10 bases lying between them. CDR3 size: 15 residues. Looked up from germline, CDR1 is SEHNR and CDR2 is FQNEAQ (reference sequence). In nucleotides, the CDR3 is TGTGCCAGCAGCTTAGAGACAGCCGACTCCTACGAGCAGTACTTC. Its translation: CASSLETADSYEQYF. Combining the CDR3 with reference TRBV7-9 and TRBJ2-7 gives the whole variable domain DTGVSQNPRHKITKRGQNVTFRCDPISEHNRLYWYRQTLGQGPEFLTYFQNEAQLEKSRLLSDRFSAERPKGSFSTLEIQRTEQGDSAMYLCASSLETADSYEQYFGPGTRLTVT.

The rearrangement uses TRBV7-9 and TRBJ1-2; D may be TRBD1 (5 bases). The V gene's germline CDR1 is SEHNR and CDR2 FQNEAQ (reference sequence). This CDR3 is built from 15 residues. Trimming stripped 1 base from V and 7 bases from J, with 16 bases between. CDR3 bases: TGTGCCAGCAGCTTAGTCACCCGGGGGGAAGTTGGCTACACCTTC. Residues: CASSLVTRGEVGYTF.

The chain couples TRBV15 to TRBJ1-2; TRBD1 agrees at 12 bases. Germline CDR1 reads LNHNV; CDR2 reads YYDKDF (reference sequence). The J segment lost 2 bases and the V segment lost 0 bases, leaving 4 bases of the junction unmatched. This CDR3 is built from 17 residues. The CDR3 nucleotides read TGTGCCACCAGCAGAGACCGGGACAGGGGGCGCAACTATGGCTACACCTTC. As protein: CATSRDRDRGRNYGYTF.

This rearrangement joins TRBV5-1 to TRBJ2-3; 13 positions agree with TRBD2. CDR3 length: 19 residues. The trim removed 0 bases at V and 3 bases at J, leaving 10 bases unmatched. Germline V gene lookup returns CDR1 SGHRS and CDR2 YFSETQ. CDR3 protein: CASSLAPGLAGVRTDTQYF. In DNA, the CDR3 is TGCGCCAGCAGCTTGGCCCCAGGACTAGCGGGAGTACGGACAGATACGCAGTATTTT.

This clone was detected a few times. Other DNA sequences in the sample encode the same CDR3. The chain combines TRBV19 with TRBJ2-7; TRBD1 matches at 9 bases. There are 14 residues in the CDR3. Trimming removed 6 bases from V and 2 bases from J; junction bases left unmatched: 5. Per germline, CDR1 LNHDA and CDR2 SQIVND (reference sequence). CDR3 protein: CASSPGQGPYEQYF. The CDR3 DNA is TGTGCCAGTAGCCCCGGACAGGGGCCCTACGAGCAGTACTTC. The full variable domain, with the rest looked up from reference TRBV19 and TRBJ2-7, is DGGITQSPKYLFRKEGQNVTLSCEQNLNHDAMYWYRQDPGQGLRLIYYSQIVNDFQKGDIAEGYSVSREKKESFPLTVTSAQKNPTAFYLCASSPGQGPYEQYFGPGTRLTVT.

The rearrangement uses TRBV7-8 and TRBJ1-3; possible D gene TRBD1, 6 bases. Germline loops: CDR1 SGHVS, CDR2 FQNEAQ. The CDR3 runs to 14 residues. Trimming shortened V by 5 bases and J by 2 bases, and 10 bases separated the two germline ends. This CDR3 reads CASSEQGTGNTIYF. In DNA form, the CDR3 reads TGTGCCAGCAGCGAACAGGGCACTGGAAACACCATATATTTT.

The chain employs TRBV4-1 and TRBJ2-7; 8 nucleotides match TRBD1. The J segment lost 3 bases and the V segment lost 3 bases, leaving 4 bases of the junction unmatched. Germline assignment: CDR1 MGHRA and CDR2 YSYEKL. This CDR3 has 14 residues. Here the CDR3 reads CASSHPGTGYEQYF. DNA of the CDR3: TGCGCCAGCAGCCACCCCGGGACAGGCTACGAGCAGTACTTC.